This T cell receptor (beta chain) was sequenced during a study of blood T cell repertoires in COVID-19. On the study more broadly: Samples came from the United States, Italy and Spain, spanning acute and convalescent COVID-19. In each case, the material was cDNA or gDNA derived from T cells, B-cell-depleted T cells, or PBMCs.

Trimming left V 5 bases short and J 9 bases short, with 14 bases between. Per the germline V gene, CDR1 is LNHNV and CDR2 is YYDKDF (reference sequence). The CDR3 contains 14 residues. In the authors' workflow: Amplification with reference gene primers provided the estimates of nucleated cell counts. TCRdb keeps only in-frame clones here, not all; method: immunoSEQ multiplex PCR. V, J and clone size are taken as reported in that table, and D and trimming were inferred from the DNA itself. In the table there are about 230,000 clones, 80% to 85% of which are singletons. The sequenced sample consisted of peripheral blood. The clonotype comes from a man aged 40-55 years with acute or convalescent COVID-19. The genes are TRBV15 and TRBJ1-6; tentatively, D is TRBD1 (6 bases). The CDR3 here is CATSRTGSGSPLHF. CDR3 bases: TGTGCCACCAGCCGCACAGGGTCGGGTTCACCCCTCCACTTT.